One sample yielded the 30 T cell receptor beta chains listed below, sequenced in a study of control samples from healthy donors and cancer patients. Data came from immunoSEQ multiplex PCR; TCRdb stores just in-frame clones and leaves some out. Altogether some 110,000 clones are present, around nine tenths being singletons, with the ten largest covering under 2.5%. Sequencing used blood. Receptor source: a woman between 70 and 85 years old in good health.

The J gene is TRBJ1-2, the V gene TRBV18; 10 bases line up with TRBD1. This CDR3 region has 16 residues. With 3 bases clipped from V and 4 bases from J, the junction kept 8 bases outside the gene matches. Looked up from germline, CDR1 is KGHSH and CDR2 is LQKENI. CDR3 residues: CASSPQTGGERYGYTF. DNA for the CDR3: TGTGCCAGCTCACCCCAGACAGGGGGCGAACGCTATGGCTACACCTTC.

This CDR3 reads CASSSWDGDTQYF. The CDR3 coding sequence is TGTGCCAGCAGCTCCTGGGATGGGGATACGCAGTATTTT. The genes are TRBV5-4 and TRBJ2-3; D gene ambiguous. V gave up 3 bases and J gave up 6 bases, with 11 bases separating them. This CDR3 has 13 amino acids. Germline loops: CDR1 SGHNT, CDR2 YYREEE (reference sequence).

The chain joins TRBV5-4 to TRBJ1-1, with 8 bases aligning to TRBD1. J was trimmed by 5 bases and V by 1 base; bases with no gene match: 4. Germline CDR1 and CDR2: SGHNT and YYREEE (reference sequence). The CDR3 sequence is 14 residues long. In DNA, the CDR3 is TGTGCCAGCAGCTTGCCAGGGGGCGTGACTGAAGCTTTCTTT. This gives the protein CASSLPGGVTEAFF.

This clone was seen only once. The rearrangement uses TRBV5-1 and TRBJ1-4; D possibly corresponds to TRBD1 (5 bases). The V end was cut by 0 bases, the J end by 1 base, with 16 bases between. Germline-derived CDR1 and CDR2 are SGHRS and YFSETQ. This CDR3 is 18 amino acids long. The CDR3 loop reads CASSLGRRASLTNEKLFF. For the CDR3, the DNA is TGCGCCAGCAGCTTGGGGCGCAGGGCGAGCCTAACTAATGAAAAACTGTTTTTT.

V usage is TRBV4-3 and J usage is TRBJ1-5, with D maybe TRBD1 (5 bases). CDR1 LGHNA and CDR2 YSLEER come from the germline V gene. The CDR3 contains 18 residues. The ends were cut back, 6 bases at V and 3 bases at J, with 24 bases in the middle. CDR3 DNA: TGCGCCAGCAGACTCGTCCCGGGACGCCCCTCATACAATCAGCCCCAGCATTTT. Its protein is CASRLVPGRPSYNQPQHF.

The CDR3 DNA follows: TGTGCGAGCGGTAGGGGGGGCGCGGCTAATGAAAAACTGTTTTTT. It is translated as CASGRGGAANEKLFF. The chain recombines TRBV6-5 with TRBJ1-4; D possibly corresponds to TRBD1 (6 bases). From germline, CDR1 is MNHEY and CDR2 SVGAGI. The CDR3 is made up of 15 amino acids.

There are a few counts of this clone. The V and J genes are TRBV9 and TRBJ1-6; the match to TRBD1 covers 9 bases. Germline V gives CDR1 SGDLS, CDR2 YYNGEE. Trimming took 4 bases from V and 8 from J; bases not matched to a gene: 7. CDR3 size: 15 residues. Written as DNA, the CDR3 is TGTGCCAGCAGCCCGATGACAGGGGGGGATTCACCCCTCCACTTT. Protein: CASSPMTGGDSPLHF.

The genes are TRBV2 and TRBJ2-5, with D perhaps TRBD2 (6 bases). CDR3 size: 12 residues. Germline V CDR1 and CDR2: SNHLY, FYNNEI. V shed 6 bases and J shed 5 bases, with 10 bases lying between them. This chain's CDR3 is CASRPGRETQYF. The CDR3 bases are TGTGCCAGCAGGCCGGGGAGGGAGACCCAGTACTTC.

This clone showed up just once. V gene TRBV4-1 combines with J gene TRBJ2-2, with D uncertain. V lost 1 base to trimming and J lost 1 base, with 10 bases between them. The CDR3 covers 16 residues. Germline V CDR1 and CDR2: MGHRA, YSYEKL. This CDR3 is CASSQGSAVNTGELFF. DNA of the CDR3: TGCGCCAGCAGCCAAGGCTCGGCGGTGAACACCGGGGAGCTGTTTTTT.

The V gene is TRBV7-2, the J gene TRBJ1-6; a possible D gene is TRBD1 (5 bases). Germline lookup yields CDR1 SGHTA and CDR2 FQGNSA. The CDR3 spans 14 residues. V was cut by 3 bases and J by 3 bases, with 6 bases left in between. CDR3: CASSFQGYNSPLHF. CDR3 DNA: TGTGCCAGCAGCTTTCAGGGCTATAATTCACCCCTCCACTTT.

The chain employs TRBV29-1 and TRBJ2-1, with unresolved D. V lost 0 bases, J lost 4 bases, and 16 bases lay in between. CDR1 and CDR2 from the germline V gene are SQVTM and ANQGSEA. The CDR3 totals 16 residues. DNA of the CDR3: TGCAGCGTTGAAGACCCTCAGAGTGGGAAATACAATGAGCAGTTCTTC. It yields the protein CSVEDPQSGKYNEQFF.

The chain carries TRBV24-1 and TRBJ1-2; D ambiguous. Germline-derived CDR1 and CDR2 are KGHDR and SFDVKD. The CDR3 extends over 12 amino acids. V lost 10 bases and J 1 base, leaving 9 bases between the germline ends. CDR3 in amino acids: CATSRNNYGYTF. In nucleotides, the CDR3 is TGTGCCACGAGTCGAAATAACTATGGCTACACCTTC.

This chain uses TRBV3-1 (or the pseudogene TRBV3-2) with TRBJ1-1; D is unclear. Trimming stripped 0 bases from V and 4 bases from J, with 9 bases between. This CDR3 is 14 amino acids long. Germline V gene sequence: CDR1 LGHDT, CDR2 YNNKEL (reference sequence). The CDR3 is CASSQEQRFTEAFF. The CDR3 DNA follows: TGTGCCAGCAGCCAAGAACAGCGGTTCACTGAAGCTTTCTTT.

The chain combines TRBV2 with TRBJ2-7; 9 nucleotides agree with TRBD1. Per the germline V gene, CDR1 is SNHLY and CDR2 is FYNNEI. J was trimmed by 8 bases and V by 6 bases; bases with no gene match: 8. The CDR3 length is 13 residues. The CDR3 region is CASRPGQGSQQYF. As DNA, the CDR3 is TGTGCCAGCAGACCGGGACAGGGCTCGCAGCAGTACTTC.

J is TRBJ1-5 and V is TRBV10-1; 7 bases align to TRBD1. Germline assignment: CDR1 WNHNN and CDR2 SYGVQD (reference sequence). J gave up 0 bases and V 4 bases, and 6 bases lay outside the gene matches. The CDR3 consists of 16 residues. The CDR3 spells CASSGPGGDSNQPQHF. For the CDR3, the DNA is TGCGCCAGCAGTGGGCCAGGGGGGGATAGCAATCAGCCCCAGCATTTT.

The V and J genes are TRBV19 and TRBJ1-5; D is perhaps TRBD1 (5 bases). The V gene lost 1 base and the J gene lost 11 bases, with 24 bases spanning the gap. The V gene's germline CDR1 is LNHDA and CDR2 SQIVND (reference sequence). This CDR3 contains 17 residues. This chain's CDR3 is CASSIVVSRGVPLSQHF. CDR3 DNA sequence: TGTGCCAGTAGTATAGTTGTCAGTCGGGGGGTGCCTCTGTCCCAGCATTTT.

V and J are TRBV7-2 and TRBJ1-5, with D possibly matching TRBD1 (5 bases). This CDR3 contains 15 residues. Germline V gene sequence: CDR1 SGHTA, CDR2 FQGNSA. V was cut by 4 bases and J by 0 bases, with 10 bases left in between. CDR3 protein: CASSSKGRSNQPQHF. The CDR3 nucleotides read TGTGCCAGCAGCTCTAAGGGACGTAGCAATCAGCCCCAGCATTTT.

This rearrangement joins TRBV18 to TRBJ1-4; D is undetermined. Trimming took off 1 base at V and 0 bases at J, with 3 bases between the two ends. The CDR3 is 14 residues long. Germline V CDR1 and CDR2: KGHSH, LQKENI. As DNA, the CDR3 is TGTGCCAGCTCACCACTTACAACTAATGAAAAACTGTTTTTT. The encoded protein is CASSPLTTNEKLFF.

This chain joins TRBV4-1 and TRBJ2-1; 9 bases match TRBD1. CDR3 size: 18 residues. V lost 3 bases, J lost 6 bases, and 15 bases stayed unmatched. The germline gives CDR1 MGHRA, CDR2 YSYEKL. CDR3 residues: CASSHYWTGVDVGNEQFF. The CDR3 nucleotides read TGCGCCAGCAGCCATTATTGGACAGGGGTTGATGTAGGCAATGAGCAGTTCTTC.

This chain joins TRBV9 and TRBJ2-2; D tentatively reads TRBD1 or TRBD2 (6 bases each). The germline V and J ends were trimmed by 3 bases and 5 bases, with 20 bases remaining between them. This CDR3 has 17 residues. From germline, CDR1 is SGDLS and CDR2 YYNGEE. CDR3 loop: CASSASLEGDLTGELFF. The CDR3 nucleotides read TGTGCCAGCAGCGCTTCGTTGGAGGGGGATTTAACCGGGGAGCTGTTTTTT.

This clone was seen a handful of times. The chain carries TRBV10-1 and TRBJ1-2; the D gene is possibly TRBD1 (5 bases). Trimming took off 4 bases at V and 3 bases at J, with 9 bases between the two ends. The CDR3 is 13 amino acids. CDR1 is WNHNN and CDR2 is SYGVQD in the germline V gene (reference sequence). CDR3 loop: CASSAQQDYGYTF. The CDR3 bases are TGCGCCAGCAGTGCGCAACAGGACTATGGCTACACCTTC.

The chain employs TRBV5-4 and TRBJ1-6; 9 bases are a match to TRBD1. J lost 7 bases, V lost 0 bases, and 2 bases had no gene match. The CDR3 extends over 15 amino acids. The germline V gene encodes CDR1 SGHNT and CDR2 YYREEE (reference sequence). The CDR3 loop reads CASSLGDRVNSPLHF. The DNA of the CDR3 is TGTGCCAGCAGCTTGGGGGACAGGGTAAATTCACCCCTCCACTTT.

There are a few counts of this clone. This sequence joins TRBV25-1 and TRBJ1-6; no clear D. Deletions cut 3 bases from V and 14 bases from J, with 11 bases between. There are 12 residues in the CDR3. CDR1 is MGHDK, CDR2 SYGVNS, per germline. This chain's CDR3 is CASSDYTETLHF. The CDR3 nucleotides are TGTGCCAGCAGTGATTACACGGAAACCCTCCACTTT.

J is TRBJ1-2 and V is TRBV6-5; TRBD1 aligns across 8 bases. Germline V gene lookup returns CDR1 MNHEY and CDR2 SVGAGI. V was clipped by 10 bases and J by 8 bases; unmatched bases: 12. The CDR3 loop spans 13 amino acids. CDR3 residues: CATRDRQSGGYTF. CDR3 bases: TGTGCCACCAGGGACAGGCAATCGGGGGGCTACACCTTC.

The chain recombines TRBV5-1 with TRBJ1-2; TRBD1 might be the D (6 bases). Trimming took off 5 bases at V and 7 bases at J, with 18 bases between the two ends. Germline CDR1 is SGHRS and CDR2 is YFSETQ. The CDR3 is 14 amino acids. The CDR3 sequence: CASSQGLGALGYTF. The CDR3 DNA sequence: TGCGCCAGCAGTCAGGGGCTGGGGGCGCTTGGCTACACCTTC.

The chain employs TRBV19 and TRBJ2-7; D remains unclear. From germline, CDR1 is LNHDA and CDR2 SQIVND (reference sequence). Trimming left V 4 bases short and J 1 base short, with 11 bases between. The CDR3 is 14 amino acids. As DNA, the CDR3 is TGTGCCAGTAGTAGAGATTTCCCATCCTACGAGCAGTACTTC. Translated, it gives CASSRDFPSYEQYF.

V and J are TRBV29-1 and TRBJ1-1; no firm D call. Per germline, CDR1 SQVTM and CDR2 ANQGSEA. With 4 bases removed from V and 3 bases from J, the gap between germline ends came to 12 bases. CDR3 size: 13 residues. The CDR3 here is CSVVVLRDTEAFF. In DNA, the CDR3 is TGCAGCGTTGTGGTCCTTAGGGACACTGAAGCTTTCTTT. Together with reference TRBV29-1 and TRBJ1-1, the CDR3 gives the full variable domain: SAVISQKPSRDICQRGTSLTIQCQVDSQVTMMFWYRQQPGQSLTLIATANQGSEATYESGFVIDKFPISRPNLTFSTLTVSNMSPEDSSIYLCSVVVLRDTEAFFGQGTRLTVV.

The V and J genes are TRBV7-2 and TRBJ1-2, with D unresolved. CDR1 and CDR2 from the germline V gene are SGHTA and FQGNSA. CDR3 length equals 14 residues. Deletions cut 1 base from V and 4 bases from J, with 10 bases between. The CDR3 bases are TGTGCCAGCAGCTTAGAGATACCGCGCTATGGCTACACCTTC. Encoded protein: CASSLEIPRYGYTF.

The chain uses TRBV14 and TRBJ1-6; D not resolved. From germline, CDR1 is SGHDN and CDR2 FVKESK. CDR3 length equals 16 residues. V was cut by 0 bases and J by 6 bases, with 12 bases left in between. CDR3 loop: CASSQDRAWANSPLHF. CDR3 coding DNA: TGTGCCAGCAGCCAAGATAGGGCGTGGGCTAATTCACCCCTCCACTTT. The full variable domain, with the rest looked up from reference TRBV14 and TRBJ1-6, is EAGVTQFPSHSVIEKGQTVTLRCDPISGHDNLYWYRRVMGKEIKFLLHFVKESKQDESGMPNNRFLAERTGGTYSTLKVQPAELEDSGVYFCASSQDRAWANSPLHFGNGTRLTVT.

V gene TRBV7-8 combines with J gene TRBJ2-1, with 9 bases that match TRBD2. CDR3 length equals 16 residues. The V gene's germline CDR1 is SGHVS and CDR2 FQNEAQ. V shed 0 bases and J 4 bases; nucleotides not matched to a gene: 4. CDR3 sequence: CASSLALSGGYNEQFF. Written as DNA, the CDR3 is TGTGCCAGCAGCTTAGCGCTTAGCGGGGGATACAATGAGCAGTTCTTC. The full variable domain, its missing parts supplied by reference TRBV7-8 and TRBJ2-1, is GAGVSQSPRYKVAKRGQDVALRCDPISGHVSLFWYQQALGQGPEFLTYFQNEAQLDKSGLPSDRFFAERPEGSVSTLKIQRTQQEDSAVYLCASSLALSGGYNEQFFGPGTRLTVL.